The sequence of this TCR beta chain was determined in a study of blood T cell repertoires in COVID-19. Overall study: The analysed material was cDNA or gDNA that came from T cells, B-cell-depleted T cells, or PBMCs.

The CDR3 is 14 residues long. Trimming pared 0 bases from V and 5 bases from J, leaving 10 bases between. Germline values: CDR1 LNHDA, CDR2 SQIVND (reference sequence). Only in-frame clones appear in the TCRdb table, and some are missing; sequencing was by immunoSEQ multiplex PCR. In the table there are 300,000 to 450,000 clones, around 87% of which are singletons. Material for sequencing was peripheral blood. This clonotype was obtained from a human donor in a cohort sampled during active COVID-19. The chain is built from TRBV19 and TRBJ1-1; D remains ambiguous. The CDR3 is CASSIDPGRTEAFF. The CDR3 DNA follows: TGTGCCAGTAGTATAGACCCGGGAAGGACTGAAGCTTTCTTT.